The sequence of this T cell receptor beta chain was determined in a study of OX40 agonist ivuxolimab in advanced cancers. Study-wide context: Patients took ivuxolimab, an agonistic anti-OX40 (CD134) antibody. Every patient in dose escalation had hepatocellular carcinoma, melanoma, renal cell or head and neck cancer.

The V gene's germline CDR1 is MGHDK and CDR2 SYGVNS. The V and J ends lost 3 bases and 4 bases respectively, with 12 bases between them. This CDR3 comprises 14 residues. The sample holds one count of this clone. As yet, its antigen is unknown. Sequencing was performed with immunoSEQ multiplex PCR; in TCRdb, only in-frame clones are kept and a portion is missing. The sample carries around 100,000 clones, 90% to 95% recorded once. Study-level results: Circulating CD4+ and CD8+ T cells showed clonal expansion by week 6 at 0.1 to 3.0 mg/kg.

The input for sequencing was CD4+ or CD8+ T cells sorted from blood, taken in a trial of the OX40 agonist ivuxolimab. This chain uses TRBV25-1 with TRBJ2-5, with no clear D. The sequence was obtained from an adult with an advanced solid tumor such as melanoma, head and neck, liver or kidney cancer. The CDR3 region is CASSEGKGPETQYF. CDR3 DNA: TGTGCCAGCAGTGAGGGGAAAGGGCCAGAGACCCAGTACTTC. Complete variable domain (other parts from reference TRBV25-1 and TRBJ2-5): EADIYQTPRYLVIGTGKKITLECSQTMGHDKMYWYQQDPGMELHLIHYSYGVNSTEKGDLSSESTVSRIRTEHFPLTLESARPSHTSQYLCASSEGKGPETQYFGPGTRLLVL.